This TCR beta chain stems from a study of early T cells in non-severe SARS-CoV-2 infection. V gave up 6 bases and J gave up 7 bases; unmatched junction bases: 2. This CDR3 region has 10 residues. Germline-derived CDR1 and CDR2 are SQVTM and ANQGSEA. TCRdb re-derived calls from the 5' RACE reads in MiXCR, one entry per CDR3 protein. The repertoire consists of about 68,000 distinct CDR3 sequences, with about 11% occurring once and the leading ten covering about 6.4%. The gene calls are TRBV29-1 and TRBJ1-1; 7 bases are a match to TRBD1. The sequence was obtained from an adult who was a healthcare worker with PCR-confirmed SARS-CoV-2 infection or an uninfected control (not recorded which). The sample comprised whole blood. Here the CDR3 DNA reads TGCAGCGTAGGGGACAGTGAAGCTTTCTTT. Encoded protein: CSVGDSEAFF.